This TCR beta chain emerged from a study of T cells in Graves' hyperthyroidism and ophthalmopathy. Overall study findings and caveats: Model output signaled ophthalmopathy a median approximately 6 months ahead of onset. By a 13 V-J model, ophthalmopathy was set apart from stable hyperthyroidism.

RNA transcripts yielded amplified TCR beta CDR3 regions. The HTBI set primed first-round TCR CDR3 RT-PCR. Via MiXCR, TCRdb re-called the multiplex PCR reads, giving one row per CDR3 protein. Found here are hundreds of thousands of distinct CDR3 sequences, approximately 15% of them singletons; the top ten hold approximately 25%. The CDR3 length is 15 residues. The germline CDR1 and CDR2 sequences are SGHRS and YFSETQ. Deletions cut 7 bases from V and 3 bases from J, with 16 bases between. Patients aged 18 to 65 had newly diagnosed hyperthyroidism lasting under 2 months. Fresh peripheral blood, approximately 10 ml, was the source of the PBMCs. Concerning this clonotype itself: Its antigen remains unknown.

This clonotype was obtained from a woman aged 25 to 45 with Graves' hyperthyroidism. The chain employs TRBV5-1 and TRBJ2-2; a weak D match, TRBD2 (6 bases). Sequencing was done on a sample of blood. Written as DNA, the CDR3 is TGCGCCAGCTCTGTCGGGAGATCGGACACCGGGGAGCTGTTTTTT. Amino acid sequence: CASSVGRSDTGELFF.